The clone carrying this T cell receptor (beta chain) was observed a few times. In the original processing: Amplified reference gene primers provided the basis for estimating nucleated cell counts. Assay: immunoSEQ multiplex PCR; the TCRdb copy retains only in-frame clones and omits some. From that table come the V and J calls and clone size; the DNA was used to work out D and trimming. Seen here are more than 150,000 clones, roughly 80% observed once, and the top ten hold roughly 5.1%. Germline lookup yields CDR1 SEHNR and CDR2 FQNEAQ (reference sequence). CDR3 length: 14 residues. Deletions cut 5 bases from V and 5 bases from J, with 16 bases between. This sample was included in a study of blood T cell repertoires in COVID-19. Background on the study: The samples span acute and convalescent COVID-19 from the United States, Italy and Spain. Nucleic acid was either cDNA or gDNA, and it came from T cells, B-cell-depleted T cells, or PBMCs.

The receptor was derived from a woman younger than 45 with acute or convalescent COVID-19. Source material: peripheral blood. The chain couples TRBV7-9 to TRBJ2-7, with D perhaps TRBD1 (6 bases). The CDR3 is CASSPGTNHHEQYF. The CDR3 DNA is TGTGCCAGCAGCCCTGGGACAAATCACCACGAGCAGTACTTC.